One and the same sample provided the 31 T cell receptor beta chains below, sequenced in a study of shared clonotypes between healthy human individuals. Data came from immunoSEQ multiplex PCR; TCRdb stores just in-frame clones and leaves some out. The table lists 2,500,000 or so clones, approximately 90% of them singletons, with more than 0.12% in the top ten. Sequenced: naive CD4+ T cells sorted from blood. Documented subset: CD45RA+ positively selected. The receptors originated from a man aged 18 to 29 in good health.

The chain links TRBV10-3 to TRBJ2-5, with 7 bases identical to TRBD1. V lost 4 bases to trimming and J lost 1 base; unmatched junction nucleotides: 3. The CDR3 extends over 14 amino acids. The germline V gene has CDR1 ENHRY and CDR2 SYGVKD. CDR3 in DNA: TGTGCCATCAGTGTCACAGGGGTCCAAGAGACCCAGTACTTC. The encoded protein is CAISVTGVQETQYF.

The CDR3 sequence: CASSSPVRYGYTF. The CDR3 DNA reads as TGTGCCAGCTCATCCCCAGTCCGCTATGGCTACACCTTC. This sequence joins TRBV18 and TRBJ1-2; D is unresolved. Trimming took 5 bases from V and 4 from J, leaving 11 bases between them. The CDR3 has 13 amino acids. CDR1 is KGHSH and CDR2 is LQKENI in the germline V gene.

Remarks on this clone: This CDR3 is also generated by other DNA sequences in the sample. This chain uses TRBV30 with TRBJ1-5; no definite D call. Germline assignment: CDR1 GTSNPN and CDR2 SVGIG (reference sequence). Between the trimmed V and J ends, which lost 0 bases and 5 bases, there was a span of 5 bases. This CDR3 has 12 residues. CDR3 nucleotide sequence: TGTGCCTGGAGTGTAGGTGATCAGCCCCAGCATTTT. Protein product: CAWSVGDQPQHF. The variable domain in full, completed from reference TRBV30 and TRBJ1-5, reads SQTIHQWPATLVQPVGSPLSLECTVEGTSNPNLYWYRQAAGRGLQLLFYSVGIGQISSEVPQNLSASRPQDRQFILSSKKLLLSDSGFYLCAWSVGDQPQHFGDGTRLSIL.

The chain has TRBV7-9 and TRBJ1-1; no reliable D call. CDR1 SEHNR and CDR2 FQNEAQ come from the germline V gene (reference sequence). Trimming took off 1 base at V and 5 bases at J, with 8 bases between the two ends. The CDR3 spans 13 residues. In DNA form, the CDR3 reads TGTGCCAGCAGCTTAGAGGCCCGGACTGAAGCTTTCTTT. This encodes CASSLEARTEAFF.

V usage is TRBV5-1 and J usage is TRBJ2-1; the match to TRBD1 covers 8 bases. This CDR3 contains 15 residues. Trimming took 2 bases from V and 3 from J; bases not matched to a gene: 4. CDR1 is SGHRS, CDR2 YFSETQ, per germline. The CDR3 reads CASSFVDRDYNEQFF. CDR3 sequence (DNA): TGCGCCAGCAGCTTCGTGGACAGGGACTACAATGAGCAGTTCTTC.

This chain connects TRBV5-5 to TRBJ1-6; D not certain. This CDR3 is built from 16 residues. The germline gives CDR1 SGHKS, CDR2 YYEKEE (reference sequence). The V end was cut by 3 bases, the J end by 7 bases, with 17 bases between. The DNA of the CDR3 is TGTGCCAGCAGCTCACAACTCCGGGTTCCGAATTCACCCCTCCACTTT. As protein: CASSSQLRVPNSPLHF.

CDR3 protein: CASRQGPFVASDTQYF. CDR3 nucleotide sequence: TGCGCCAGCAGGCAGGGTCCTTTTGTGGCGTCGGATACGCAGTATTTT. The V and J genes are TRBV5-1 and TRBJ2-3; perhaps TRBD1 as D (5 bases). V was shortened by 5 bases and J by 6 bases, with 22 bases between the two germline ends. Germline V gene sequence: CDR1 SGHRS, CDR2 YFSETQ. The CDR3 runs to 16 residues. Based on the CDR3 plus reference TRBV5-1 and TRBJ2-3, the full variable domain is KAGVTQTPRYLIKTRGQQVTLSCSPISGHRSVSWYQQTPGQGLQFLFEYFSETQRNKGNFPGRFSGRQFSNSRSEMNVSTLELGDSALYLCASRQGPFVASDTQYFGPGTRLTVL.

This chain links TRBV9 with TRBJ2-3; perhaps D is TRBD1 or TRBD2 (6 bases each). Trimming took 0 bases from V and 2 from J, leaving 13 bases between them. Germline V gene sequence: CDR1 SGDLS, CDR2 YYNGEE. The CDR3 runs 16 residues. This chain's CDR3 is CASSVAGGTNTDTQYF. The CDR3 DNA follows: TGTGCCAGCAGCGTAGCGGGCGGGACAAACACAGATACGCAGTATTTT.

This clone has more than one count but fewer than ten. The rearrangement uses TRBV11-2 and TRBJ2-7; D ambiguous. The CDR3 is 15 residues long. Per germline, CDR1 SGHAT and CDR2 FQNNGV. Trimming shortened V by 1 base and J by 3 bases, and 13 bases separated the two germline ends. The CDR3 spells CASSLGSSVHYEQYF. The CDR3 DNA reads TGTGCCAGCAGCTTAGGCTCCAGCGTACACTACGAGCAGTACTTC.

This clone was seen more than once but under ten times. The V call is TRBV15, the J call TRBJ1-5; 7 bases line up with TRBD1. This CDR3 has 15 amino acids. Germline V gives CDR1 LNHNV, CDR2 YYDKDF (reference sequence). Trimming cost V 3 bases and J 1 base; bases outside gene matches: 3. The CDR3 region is CATSRIQGSNQPQHF. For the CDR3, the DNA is TGTGCCACCAGCAGGATACAGGGGAGCAATCAGCCCCAGCATTTT.

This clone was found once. CDR3 sequence (DNA): TGTGCCAGTAGCTCCTCGGTGGGTCAGCCCCAGCATTTT. It codes for CASSSSVGQPQHF. The chain combines TRBV19 with TRBJ1-5; D remains ambiguous. Germline lookup yields CDR1 LNHDA and CDR2 SQIVND (reference sequence). The CDR3 contains 13 residues. V was shortened by 6 bases and J by 6 bases, with 12 bases between the two germline ends. The variable domain in full, with the rest retrieved from reference TRBV19 and TRBJ1-5, is DGGITQSPKYLFRKEGQNVTLSCEQNLNHDAMYWYRQDPGQGLRLIYYSQIVNDFQKGDIAEGYSVSREKKESFPLTVTSAQKNPTAFYLCASSSSVGQPQHFGDGTRLSIL.

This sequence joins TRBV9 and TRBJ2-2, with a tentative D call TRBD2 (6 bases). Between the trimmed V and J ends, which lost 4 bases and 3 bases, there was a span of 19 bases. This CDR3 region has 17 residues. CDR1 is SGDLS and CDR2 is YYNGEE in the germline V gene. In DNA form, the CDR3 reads TGTGCCAGCAGCATGCACTCCGGGGGTTTGGACACCGGGGAGCTGTTTTTT. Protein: CASSMHSGGLDTGELFF.

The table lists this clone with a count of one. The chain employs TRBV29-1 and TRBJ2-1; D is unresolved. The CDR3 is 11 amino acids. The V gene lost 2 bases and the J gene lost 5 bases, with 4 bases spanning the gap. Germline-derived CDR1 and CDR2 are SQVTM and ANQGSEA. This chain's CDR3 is CSVEQDNEQFF. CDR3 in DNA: TGCAGCGTTGAACAGGACAATGAGCAGTTCTTC.

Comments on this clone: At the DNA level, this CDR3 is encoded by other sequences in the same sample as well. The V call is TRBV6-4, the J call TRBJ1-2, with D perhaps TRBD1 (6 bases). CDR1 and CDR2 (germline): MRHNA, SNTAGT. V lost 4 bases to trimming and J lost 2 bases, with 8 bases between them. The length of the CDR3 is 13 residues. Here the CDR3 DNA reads TGTGCCAGCAGTGGAGGACAGAACTATGGCTACACCTTC. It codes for CASSGGQNYGYTF.

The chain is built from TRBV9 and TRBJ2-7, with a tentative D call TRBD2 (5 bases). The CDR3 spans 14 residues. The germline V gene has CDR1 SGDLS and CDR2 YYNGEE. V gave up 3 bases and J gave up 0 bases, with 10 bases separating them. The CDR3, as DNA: TGTGCCAGCAGCGCGTTAGGGAGCTCCTACGAGCAGTACTTC. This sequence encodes CASSALGSSYEQYF.

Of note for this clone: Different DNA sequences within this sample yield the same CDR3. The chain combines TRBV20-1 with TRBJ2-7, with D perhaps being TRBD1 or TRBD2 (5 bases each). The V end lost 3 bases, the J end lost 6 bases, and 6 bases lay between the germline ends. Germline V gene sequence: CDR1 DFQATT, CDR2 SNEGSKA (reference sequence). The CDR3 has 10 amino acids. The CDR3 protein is CSARRGEQYF. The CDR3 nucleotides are TGCAGTGCTAGGAGGGGCGAGCAGTACTTC.

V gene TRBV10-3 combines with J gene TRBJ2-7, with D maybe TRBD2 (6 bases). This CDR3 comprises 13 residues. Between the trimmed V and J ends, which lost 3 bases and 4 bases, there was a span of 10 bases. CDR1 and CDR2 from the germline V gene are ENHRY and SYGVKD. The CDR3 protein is CAISDREKYEQYF. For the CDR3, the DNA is TGTGCCATCAGTGACCGGGAGAAATACGAGCAGTACTTC.

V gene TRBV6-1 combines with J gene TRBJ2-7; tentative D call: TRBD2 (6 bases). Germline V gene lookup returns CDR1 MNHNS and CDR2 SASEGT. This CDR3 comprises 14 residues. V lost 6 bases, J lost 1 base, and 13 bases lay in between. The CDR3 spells CASSPWGESYEQYF. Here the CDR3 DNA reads TGTGCCAGCAGCCCATGGGGGGAATCCTACGAGCAGTACTTC.

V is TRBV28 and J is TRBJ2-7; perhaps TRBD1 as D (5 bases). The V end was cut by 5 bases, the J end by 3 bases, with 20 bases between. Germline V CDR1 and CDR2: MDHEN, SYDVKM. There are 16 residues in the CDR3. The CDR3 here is CASSKNQGLLRYEQYF. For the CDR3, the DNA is TGTGCCAGCAGTAAAAACCAGGGTTTACTTCGCTACGAGCAGTACTTC.

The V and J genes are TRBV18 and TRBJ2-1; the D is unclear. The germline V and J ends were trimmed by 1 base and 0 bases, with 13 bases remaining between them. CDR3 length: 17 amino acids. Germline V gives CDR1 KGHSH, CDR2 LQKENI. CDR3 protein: CASSPRDSVSSYNEQFF. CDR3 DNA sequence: TGTGCCAGCTCACCACGAGATTCCGTAAGCTCCTACAATGAGCAGTTCTTC. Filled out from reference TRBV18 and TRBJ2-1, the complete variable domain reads NAGVMQNPRHLVRRRGQEARLRCSPMKGHSHVYWYRQLPEEGLKFMVYLQKENIIDESGMPKERFSAEFPKEGPSILRIQQVVRGDSAAYFCASSPRDSVSSYNEQFFGPGTRLTVL.

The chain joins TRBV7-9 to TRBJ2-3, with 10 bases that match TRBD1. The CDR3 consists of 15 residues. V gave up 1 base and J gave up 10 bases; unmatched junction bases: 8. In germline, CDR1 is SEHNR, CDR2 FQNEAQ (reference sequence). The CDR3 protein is CASSLGTGGPRPQYF. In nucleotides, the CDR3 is TGTGCCAGCAGCTTAGGGACAGGGGGACCGCGACCGCAGTATTTT.

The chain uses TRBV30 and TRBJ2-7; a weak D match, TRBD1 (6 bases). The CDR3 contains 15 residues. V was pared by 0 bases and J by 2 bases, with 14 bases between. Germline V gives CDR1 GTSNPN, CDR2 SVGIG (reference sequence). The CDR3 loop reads CAWSVHRVAPYEQYF. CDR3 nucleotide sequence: TGTGCCTGGAGTGTACACAGGGTAGCCCCCTACGAGCAGTACTTC.

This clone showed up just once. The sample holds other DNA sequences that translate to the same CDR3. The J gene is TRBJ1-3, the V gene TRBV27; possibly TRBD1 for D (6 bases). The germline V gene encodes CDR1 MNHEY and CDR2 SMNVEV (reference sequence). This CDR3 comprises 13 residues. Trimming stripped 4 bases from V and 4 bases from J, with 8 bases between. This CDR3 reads CASSSGVGNTIYF. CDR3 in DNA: TGTGCCAGCAGTTCAGGGGTGGGAAACACCATATATTTT.

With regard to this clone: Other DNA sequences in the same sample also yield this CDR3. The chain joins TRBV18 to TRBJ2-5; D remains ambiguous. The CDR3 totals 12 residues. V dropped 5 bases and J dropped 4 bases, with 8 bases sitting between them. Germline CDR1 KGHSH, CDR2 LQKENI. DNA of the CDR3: TGTGCCAGCTCATCAATGGGAGAGACCCAGTACTTC. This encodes CASSSMGETQYF.

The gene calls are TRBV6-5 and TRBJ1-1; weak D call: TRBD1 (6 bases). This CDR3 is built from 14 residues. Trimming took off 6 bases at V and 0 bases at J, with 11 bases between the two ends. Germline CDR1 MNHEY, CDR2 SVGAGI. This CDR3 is CASRRGAVNTEAFF. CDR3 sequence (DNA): TGTGCCAGCAGGCGGGGGGCCGTGAACACTGAAGCTTTCTTT.

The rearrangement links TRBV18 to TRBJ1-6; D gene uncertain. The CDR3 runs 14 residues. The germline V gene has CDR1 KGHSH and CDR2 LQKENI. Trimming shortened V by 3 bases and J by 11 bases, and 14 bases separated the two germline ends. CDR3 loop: CASSPPTGPTPLHF. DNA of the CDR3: TGTGCCAGCTCACCGCCGACCGGGCCAACACCCCTCCACTTT. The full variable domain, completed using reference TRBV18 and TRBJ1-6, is NAGVMQNPRHLVRRRGQEARLRCSPMKGHSHVYWYRQLPEEGLKFMVYLQKENIIDESGMPKERFSAEFPKEGPSILRIQQVVRGDSAAYFCASSPPTGPTPLHFGNGTRLTVT.

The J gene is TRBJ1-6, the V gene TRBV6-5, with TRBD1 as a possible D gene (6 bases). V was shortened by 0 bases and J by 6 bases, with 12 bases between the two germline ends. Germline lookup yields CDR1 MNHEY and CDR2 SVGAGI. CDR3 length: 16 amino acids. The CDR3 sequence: CASSYSPRGLNSPLHF. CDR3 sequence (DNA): TGTGCCAGCAGTTACTCCCCCAGGGGACTTAATTCACCCCTCCACTTT.

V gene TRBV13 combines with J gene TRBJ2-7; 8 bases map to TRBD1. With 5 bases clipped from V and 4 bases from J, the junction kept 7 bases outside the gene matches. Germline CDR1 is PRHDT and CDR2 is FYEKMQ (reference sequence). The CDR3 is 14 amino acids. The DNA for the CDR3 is TGTGCCAGCAGCCCCGGACAGGGTGGGTACGAGCAGTACTTC. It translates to CASSPGQGGYEQYF.

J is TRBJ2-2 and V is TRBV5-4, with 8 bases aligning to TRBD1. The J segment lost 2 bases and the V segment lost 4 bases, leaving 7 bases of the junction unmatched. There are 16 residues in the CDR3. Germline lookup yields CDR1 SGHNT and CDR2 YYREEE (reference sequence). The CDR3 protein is CASSPNRGVNTGELFF. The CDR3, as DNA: TGTGCCAGCAGCCCAAACAGGGGGGTTAACACCGGGGAGCTGTTTTTT.

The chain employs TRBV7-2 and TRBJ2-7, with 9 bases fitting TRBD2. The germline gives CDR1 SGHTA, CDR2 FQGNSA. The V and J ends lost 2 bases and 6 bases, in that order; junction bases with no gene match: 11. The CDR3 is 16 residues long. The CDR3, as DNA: TGTGCCAGCAGCTTAATGTTAGCGGGAGTGGGAGGCGAGCAGTACTTC. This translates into CASSLMLAGVGGEQYF.

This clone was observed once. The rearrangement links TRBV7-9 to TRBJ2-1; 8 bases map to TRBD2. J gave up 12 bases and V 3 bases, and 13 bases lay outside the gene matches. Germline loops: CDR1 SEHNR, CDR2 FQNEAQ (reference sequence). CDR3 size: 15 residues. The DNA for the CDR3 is TGTGCCAGCAGCTTTCCGAGCGAGCGGGGGCGAGGGCAGTTCTTC. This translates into CASSFPSERGRGQFF.